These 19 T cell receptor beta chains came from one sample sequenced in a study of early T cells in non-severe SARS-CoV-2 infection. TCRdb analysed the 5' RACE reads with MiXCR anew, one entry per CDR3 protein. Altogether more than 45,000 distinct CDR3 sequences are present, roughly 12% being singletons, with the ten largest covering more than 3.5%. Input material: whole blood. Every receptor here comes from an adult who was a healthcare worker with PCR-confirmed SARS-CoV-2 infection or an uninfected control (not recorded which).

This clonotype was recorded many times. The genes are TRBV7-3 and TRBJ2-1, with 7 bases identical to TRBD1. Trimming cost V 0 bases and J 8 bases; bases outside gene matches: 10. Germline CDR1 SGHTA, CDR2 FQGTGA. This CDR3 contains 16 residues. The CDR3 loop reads CASSLTPPGQVDEQFF. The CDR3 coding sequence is TGTGCCAGCAGCTTAACCCCCCCCGGACAGGTCGATGAGCAGTTCTTC.

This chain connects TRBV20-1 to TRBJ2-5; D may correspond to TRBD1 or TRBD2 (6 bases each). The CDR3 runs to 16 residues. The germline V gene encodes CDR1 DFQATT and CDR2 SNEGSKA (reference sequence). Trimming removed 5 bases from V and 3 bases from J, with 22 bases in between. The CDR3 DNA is TGCAGTGCTGGGGACACCGGGGGTATTAATAAAGAGACCCAGTACTTC. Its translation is CSAGDTGGINKETQYF.

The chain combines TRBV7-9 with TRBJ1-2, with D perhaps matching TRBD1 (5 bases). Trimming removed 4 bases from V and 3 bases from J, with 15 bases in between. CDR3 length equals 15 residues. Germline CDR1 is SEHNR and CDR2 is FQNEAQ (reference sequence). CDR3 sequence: CASSSDRDSDYGYTF. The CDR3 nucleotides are TGTGCCAGCAGCTCAGACCGGGACTCTGACTATGGCTACACCTTC.

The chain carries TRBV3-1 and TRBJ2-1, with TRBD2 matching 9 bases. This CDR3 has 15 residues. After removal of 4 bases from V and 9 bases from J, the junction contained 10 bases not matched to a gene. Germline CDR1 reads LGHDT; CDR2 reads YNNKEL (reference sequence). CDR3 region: CASSLSPAGGPEQFF. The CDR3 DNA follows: TGTGCCAGCAGCCTCTCCCCTGCGGGAGGGCCTGAGCAGTTCTTC.

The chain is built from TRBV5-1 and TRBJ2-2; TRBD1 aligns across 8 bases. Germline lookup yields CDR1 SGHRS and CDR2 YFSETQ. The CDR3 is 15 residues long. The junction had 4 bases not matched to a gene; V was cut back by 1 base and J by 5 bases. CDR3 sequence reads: CASSLQGARTGELFF. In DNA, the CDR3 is TGCGCCAGCAGCTTGCAGGGGGCGCGGACCGGGGAGCTGTTTTTT. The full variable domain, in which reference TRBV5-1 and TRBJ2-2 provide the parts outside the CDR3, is KAGVTQTPRYLIKTRGQQVTLSCSPISGHRSVSWYQQTPGQGLQFLFEYFSETQRNKGNFPGRFSGRQFSNSRSEMNVSTLELGDSALYLCASSLQGARTGELFFGEGSRLTVL.

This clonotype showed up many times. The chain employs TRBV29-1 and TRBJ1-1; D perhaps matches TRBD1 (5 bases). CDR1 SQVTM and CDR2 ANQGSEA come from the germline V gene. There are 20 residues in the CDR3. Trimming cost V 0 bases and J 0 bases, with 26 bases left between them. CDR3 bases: TGCAGCGTTGAAGATGGAGGGACCCCACCGAAGAACCTCATGAACACTGAAGCTTTCTTT. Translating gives CSVEDGGTPPKNLMNTEAFF.

CDR3 DNA: TGCAGCGCCGAACTGTCGGACCTAGCCAAAAACATTCAGTACTTC. Protein product: CSAELSDLAKNIQYF. The rearrangement joins TRBV29-1 to TRBJ2-4; D is undetermined. Trimming removed 7 bases from V and 0 bases from J, with 16 bases in between. Germline V gene sequence: CDR1 SQVTM, CDR2 ANQGSEA. The CDR3 loop spans 15 amino acids.

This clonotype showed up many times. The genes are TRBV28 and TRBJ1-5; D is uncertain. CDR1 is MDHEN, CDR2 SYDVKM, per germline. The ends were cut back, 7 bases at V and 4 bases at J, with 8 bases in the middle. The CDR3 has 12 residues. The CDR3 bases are TGTGCCAGCAAGATTGTAAATCAGCCCCAGCATTTT. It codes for CASKIVNQPQHF.

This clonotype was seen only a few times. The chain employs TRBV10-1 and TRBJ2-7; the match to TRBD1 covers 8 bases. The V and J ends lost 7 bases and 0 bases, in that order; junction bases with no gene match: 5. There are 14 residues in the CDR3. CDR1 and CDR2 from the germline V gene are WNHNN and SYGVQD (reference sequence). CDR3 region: CASIRDRSSYEQYF. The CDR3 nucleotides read TGCGCCAGCATCCGGGACAGGAGCTCCTACGAGCAGTACTTC.

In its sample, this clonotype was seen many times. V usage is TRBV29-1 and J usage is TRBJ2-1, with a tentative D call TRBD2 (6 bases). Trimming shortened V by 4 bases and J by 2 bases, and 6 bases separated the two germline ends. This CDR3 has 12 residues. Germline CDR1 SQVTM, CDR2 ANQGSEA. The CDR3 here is CSVGGAYNEQFF. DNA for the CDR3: TGCAGCGTTGGGGGGGCCTACAATGAGCAGTTCTTC.

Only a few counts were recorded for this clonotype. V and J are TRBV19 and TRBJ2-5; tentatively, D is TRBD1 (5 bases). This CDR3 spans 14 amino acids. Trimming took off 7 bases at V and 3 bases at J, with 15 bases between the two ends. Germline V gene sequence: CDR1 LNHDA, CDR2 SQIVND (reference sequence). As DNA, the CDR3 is TGTGCCAGTACCAACTTAGGGGCGGAAGAGACCCAGTACTTC. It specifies CASTNLGAEETQYF.

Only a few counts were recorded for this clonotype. The CDR3 region has the DNA TGCAGTGCTAGAGATTGGGGGGGAACCGACACTGAAGCTTTCTTT. Translation gives CSARDWGGTDTEAFF. The V call is TRBV20-1, the J call TRBJ1-1, with D tentatively TRBD1 (5 bases). The V and J ends lost 0 bases and 3 bases respectively, with 14 bases between them. The CDR3 runs 15 residues. CDR1 is DFQATT and CDR2 is SNEGSKA in the germline V gene (reference sequence).

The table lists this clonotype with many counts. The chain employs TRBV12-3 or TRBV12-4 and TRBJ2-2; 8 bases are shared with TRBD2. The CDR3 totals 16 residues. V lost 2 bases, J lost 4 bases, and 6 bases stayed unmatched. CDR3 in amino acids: CASSLSTGGVTGELFF. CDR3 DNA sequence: TGTGCCAGCAGTTTATCTACGGGAGGGGTCACCGGGGAGCTGTTTTTT.

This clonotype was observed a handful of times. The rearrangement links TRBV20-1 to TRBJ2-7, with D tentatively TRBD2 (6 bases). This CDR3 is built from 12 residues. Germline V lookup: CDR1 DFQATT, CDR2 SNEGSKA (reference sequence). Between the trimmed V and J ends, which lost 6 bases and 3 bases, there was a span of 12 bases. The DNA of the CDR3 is TGCAGTGCCAAGGACTACTACTACGAGCAGTACTTC. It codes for CSAKDYYYEQYF.

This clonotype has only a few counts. The chain's CDR3 is CSARPPSAGGPYEQYF. The CDR3 DNA sequence: TGCAGTGCTAGACCCCCCTCGGCGGGAGGGCCTTACGAGCAGTACTTC. V and J are TRBV20-1 and TRBJ2-7; 9 bases are a match to TRBD2. Per germline, CDR1 DFQATT and CDR2 SNEGSKA (reference sequence). The V and J ends lost 2 bases and 4 bases, in that order; junction bases with no gene match: 12. CDR3 length: 16 amino acids.

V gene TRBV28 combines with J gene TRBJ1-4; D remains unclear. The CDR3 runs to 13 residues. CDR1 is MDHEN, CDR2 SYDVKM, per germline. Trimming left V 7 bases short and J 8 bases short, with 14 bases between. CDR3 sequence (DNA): TGTGCCAGCACCCTCTCCCGGCGGGAAAAACTGTTTTTT. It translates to CASTLSRREKLFF. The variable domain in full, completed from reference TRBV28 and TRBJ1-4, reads DVKVTQSSRYLVKRTGEKVFLECVQDMDHENMFWYRQDPGLGLRLIYFSYDVKMKEKGDIPEGYSVSREKKERFSLILESASTNQTSMYLCASTLSRREKLFFGSGTQLSVL.

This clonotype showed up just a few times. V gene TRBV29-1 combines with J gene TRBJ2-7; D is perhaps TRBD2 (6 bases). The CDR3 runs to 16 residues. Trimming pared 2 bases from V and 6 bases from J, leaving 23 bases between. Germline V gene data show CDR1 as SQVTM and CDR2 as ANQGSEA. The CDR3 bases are TGCAGCGTTGAACGCTTCCGAACCATCACTAGCAGCGAGCAGTACTTC. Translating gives CSVERFRTITSSEQYF.

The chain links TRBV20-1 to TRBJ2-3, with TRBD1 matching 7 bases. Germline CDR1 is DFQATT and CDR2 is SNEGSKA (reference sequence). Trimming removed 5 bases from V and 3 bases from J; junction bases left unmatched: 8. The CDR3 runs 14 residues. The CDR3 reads CSALTGDGTDTQYF. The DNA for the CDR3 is TGCAGTGCTCTTACAGGGGACGGGACAGATACGCAGTATTTT.

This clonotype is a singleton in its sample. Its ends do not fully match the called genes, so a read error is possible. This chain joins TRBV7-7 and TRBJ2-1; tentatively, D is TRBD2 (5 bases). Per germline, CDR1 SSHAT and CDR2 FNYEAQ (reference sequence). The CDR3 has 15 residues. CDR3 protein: CVSSPRTGEGHEQFF. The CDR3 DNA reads TGTGTCAGCAGTCCTAGAACTGGAGAGGGCCATGAGCAGTTCTTC.